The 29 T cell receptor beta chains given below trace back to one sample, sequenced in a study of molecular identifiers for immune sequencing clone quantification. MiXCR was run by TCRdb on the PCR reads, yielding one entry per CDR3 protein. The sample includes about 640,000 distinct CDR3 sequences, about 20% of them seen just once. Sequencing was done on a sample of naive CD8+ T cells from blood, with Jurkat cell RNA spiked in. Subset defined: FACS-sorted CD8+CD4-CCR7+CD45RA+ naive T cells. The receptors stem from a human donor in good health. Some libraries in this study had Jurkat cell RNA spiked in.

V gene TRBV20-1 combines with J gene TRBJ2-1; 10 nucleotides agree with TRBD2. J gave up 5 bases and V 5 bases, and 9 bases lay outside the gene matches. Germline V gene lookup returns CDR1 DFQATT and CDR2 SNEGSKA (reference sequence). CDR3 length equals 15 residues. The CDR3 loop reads CSAPSTSGPHNEQFF. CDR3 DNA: TGCAGTGCTCCCTCGACTAGCGGGCCCCACAATGAGCAGTTCTTC.

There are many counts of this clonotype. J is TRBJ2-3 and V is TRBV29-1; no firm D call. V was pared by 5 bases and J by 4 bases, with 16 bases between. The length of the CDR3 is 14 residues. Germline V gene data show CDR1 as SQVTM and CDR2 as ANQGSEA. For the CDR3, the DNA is TGCAGCGTTTATCTATGGTGGGCCGCAGATACGCAGTATTTT. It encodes CSVYLWWAADTQYF.

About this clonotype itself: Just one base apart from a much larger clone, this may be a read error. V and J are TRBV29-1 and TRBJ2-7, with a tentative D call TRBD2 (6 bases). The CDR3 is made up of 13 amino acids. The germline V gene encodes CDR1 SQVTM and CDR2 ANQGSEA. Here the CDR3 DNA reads TGCAGCGCCAGGGCTAGCGATCCCTACGAGCGGTACTTC. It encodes CSARASDPYERYF.

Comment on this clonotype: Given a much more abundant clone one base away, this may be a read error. The CDR3 nucleotides read TGTGCCAGCATGTCTAGCGGGAGCAGTGAGCAGTTCTTC. Encoded protein: CASMSSGSSEQFF. The chain recombines TRBV6-5 with TRBJ2-1; 10 bases line up with TRBD2. This CDR3 comprises 13 residues. J gave up 9 bases and V 7 bases, and 6 bases lay outside the gene matches. CDR1 and CDR2 from the germline V gene are MNHEY and SVGAGI.

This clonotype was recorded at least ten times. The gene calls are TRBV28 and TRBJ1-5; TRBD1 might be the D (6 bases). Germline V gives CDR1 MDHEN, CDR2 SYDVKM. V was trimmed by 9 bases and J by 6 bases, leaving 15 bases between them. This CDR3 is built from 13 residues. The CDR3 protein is CASSTGMGQPQHF. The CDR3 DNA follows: TGTGCCAGTTCTACAGGGATGGGTCAGCCCCAGCATTTT. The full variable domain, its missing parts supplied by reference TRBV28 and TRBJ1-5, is DVKVTQSSRYLVKRTGEKVFLECVQDMDHENMFWYRQDPGLGLRLIYFSYDVKMKEKGDIPEGYSVSREKKERFSLILESASTNQTSMYLCASSTGMGQPQHFGDGTRLSIL.

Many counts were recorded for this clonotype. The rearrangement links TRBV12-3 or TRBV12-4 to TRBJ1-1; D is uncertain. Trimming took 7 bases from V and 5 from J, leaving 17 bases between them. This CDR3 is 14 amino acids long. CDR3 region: CASTPMGSGTEAFF. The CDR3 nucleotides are TGTGCCAGCACCCCAATGGGAAGTGGGACTGAAGCTTTCTTT.

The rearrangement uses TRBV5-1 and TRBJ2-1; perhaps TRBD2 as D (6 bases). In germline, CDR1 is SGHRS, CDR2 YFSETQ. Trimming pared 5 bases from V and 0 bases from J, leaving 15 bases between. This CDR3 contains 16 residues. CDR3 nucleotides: TGCGCCAGCAGACCCTGGGGGGAGGACTCCTACAATGAGCAGTTCTTC. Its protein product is CASRPWGEDSYNEQFF.

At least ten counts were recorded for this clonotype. The CDR3 reads CASGRGKTEDTQYF. The CDR3 nucleotides are TGTGCTAGTGGTCGCGGAAAGACGGAAGATACGCAGTATTTT. V gene TRBV12-5 combines with J gene TRBJ2-3; no reliable D call. Germline values: CDR1 LGHNT, CDR2 FRNRAP. The CDR3 totals 14 residues. The germline V and J ends were trimmed by 5 bases and 5 bases, with 14 bases remaining between them.

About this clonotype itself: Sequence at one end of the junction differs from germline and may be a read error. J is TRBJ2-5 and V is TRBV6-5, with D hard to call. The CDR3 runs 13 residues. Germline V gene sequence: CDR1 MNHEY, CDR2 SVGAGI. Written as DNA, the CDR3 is TGTGCCGGCAGGTCCGGATGGGGAGAGACCCAGTACTTC. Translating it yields CAGRSGWGETQYF.

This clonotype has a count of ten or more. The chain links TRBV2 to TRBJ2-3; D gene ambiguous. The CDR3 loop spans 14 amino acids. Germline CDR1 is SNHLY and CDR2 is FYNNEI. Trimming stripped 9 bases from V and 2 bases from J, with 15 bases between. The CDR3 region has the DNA TGTGCCAGGAGGCTCCCAGAAAACACAGATACGCAGTATTTT. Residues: CARRLPENTDTQYF.

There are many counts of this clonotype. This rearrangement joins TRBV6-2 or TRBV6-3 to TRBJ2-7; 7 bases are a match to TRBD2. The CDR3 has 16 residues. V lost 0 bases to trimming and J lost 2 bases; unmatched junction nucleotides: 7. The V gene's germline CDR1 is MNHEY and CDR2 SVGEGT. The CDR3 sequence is CASSYSKWGRAYEQYF. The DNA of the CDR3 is TGTGCCAGCAGTTACTCGAAGTGGGGGAGGGCCTACGAGCAGTACTTC.

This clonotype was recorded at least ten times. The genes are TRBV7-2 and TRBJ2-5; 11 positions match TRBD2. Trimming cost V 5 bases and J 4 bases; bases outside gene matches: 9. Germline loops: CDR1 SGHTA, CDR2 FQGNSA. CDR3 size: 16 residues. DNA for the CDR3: TGTGCCAGCAGCCCAAGACTAGCGGGACTTGGAGAGACCCAGTACTTC. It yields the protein CASSPRLAGLGETQYF.

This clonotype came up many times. The CDR3: CASSEQGLAGGGYNEQFF. The CDR3 DNA reads TGTGCCAGCAGTGAACAGGGACTAGCGGGGGGGGGGTACAATGAGCAGTTCTTC. The rearrangement joins TRBV25-1 to TRBJ2-1, with 16 bases fitting TRBD2. The V and J ends lost 2 bases and 4 bases, in that order; junction bases with no gene match: 5. From germline, CDR1 is MGHDK and CDR2 SYGVNS. The CDR3 has 18 residues.

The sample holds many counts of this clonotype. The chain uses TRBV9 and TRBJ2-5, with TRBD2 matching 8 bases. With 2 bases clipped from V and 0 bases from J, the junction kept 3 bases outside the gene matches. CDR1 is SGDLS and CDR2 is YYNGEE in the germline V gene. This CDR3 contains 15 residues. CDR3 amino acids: CASSVGGGYQETQYF. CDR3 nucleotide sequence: TGTGCCAGCAGCGTTGGCGGGGGGTACCAAGAGACCCAGTACTTC.

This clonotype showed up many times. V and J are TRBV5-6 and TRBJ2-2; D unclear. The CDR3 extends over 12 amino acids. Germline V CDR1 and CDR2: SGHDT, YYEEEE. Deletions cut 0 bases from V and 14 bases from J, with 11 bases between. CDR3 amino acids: CASSLVSHHLFF. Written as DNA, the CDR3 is TGTGCCAGCAGCTTGGTATCACACCACCTGTTTTTT.

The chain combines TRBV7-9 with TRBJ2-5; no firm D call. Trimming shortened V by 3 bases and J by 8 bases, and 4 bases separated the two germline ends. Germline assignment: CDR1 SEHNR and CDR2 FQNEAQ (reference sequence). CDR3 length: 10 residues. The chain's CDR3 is CASSFDTQYF. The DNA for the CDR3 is TGTGCCAGCAGCTTCGATACCCAGTACTTC.

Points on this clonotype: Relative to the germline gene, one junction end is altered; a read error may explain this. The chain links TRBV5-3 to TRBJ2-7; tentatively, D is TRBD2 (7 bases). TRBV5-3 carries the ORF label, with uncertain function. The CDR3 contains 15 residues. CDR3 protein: CVSSFEGGLPYGQYF. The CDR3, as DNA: TGTGTCAGCAGCTTTGAGGGGGGGCTACCCTACGGGCAGTACTTC.

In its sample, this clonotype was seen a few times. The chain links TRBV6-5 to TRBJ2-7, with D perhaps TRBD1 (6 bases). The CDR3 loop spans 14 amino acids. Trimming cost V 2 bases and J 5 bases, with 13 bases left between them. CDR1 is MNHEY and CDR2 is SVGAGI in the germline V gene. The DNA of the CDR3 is TGTGCCAGCAGTTACCACACAGGGTTGGACGAGCAGTACTTC. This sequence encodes CASSYHTGLDEQYF.

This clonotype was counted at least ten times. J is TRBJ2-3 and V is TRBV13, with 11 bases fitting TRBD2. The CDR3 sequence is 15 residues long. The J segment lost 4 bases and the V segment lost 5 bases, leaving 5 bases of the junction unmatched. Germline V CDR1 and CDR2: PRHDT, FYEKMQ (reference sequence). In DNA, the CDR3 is TGTGCCAGCAGCCGTCTAGCGGGGGGATCAGATACGCAGTATTTT. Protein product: CASSRLAGGSDTQYF.

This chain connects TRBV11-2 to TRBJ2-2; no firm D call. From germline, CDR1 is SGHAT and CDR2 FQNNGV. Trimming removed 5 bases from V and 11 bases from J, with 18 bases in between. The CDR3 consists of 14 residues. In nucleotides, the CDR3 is TGTGCCAGCAGCCCCACTGGCAGAAGAGGCGAGCTGTTTTTT. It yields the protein CASSPTGRRGELFF.

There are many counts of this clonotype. The CDR3 protein is CASSLEELLETQYF. The DNA for the CDR3 is TGTGCCAGCAGCTTAGAGGAGCTTTTGGAGACCCAGTACTTC. This chain links TRBV7-9 with TRBJ2-5; unclear D gene. The CDR3 sequence is 14 residues long. Trimming took off 1 base at V and 5 bases at J, with 11 bases between the two ends. CDR1 and CDR2 (germline): SEHNR, FQNEAQ (reference sequence).

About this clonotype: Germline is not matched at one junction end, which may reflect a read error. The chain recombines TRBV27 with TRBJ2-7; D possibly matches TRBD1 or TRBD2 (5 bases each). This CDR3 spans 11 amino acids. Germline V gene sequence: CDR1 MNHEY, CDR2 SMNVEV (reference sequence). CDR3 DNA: TGTGCCGGCAGGTCTGGGGGCGAGCAGTACTTC. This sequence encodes CAGRSGGEQYF.

The CDR3 spells CASSTGYGYTF. The CDR3, as DNA: TGTGCCAGCAGTACAGGCTATGGCTACACCTTC. V is TRBV6-2 or TRBV6-3 and J is TRBJ1-2, with D perhaps matching TRBD1 (5 bases). CDR3 length: 11 residues. V was pared by 5 bases and J by 4 bases, with 5 bases between. Germline CDR1 reads MNHEY; CDR2 reads SVGEGT.

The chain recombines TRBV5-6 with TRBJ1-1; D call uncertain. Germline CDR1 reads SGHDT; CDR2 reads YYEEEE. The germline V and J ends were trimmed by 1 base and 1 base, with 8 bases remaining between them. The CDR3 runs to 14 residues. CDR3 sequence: CASSLLPENTEAFF. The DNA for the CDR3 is TGTGCCAGCAGCTTGTTGCCGGAGAACACTGAAGCTTTCTTT.

The CDR3 sequence is CASREGEPNAGELFF. As DNA, the CDR3 is TGCGCCAGCAGAGAGGGCGAACCTAACGCCGGGGAGCTGTTTTTT. The rearrangement links TRBV4-1 to TRBJ2-2; D may be TRBD2 (5 bases). V lost 6 bases and J 6 bases, leaving 17 bases between the germline ends. CDR3 length equals 15 residues. In germline, CDR1 is MGHRA, CDR2 YSYEKL.

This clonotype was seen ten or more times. The CDR3 nucleotides read TGCGCCAGCAGCCAAGGAGTCCCTTGGGCTGAAGCTTTCTTT. It encodes CASSQGVPWAEAFF. The chain uses TRBV4-3 and TRBJ1-1; D uncertain. This CDR3 spans 14 amino acids. Per the germline V gene, CDR1 is LGHNA and CDR2 is YSLEER. Trimming pared 1 base from V and 6 bases from J, leaving 12 bases between.

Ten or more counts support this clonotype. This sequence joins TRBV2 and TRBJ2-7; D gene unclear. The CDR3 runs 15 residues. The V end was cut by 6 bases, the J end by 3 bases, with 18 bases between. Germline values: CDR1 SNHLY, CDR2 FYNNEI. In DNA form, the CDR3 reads TGTGCCAGCAGCCTTGGGCACACACAATACTACGAGCAGTACTTC. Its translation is CASSLGHTQYYEQYF.

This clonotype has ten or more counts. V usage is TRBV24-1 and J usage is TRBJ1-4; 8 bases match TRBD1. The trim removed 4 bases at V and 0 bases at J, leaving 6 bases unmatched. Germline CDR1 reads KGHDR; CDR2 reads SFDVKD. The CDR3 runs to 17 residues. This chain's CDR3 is CATSDSGQGPTNEKLFF. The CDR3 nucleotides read TGTGCCACCAGTGACTCCGGACAGGGACCAACTAATGAAAAACTGTTTTTT.

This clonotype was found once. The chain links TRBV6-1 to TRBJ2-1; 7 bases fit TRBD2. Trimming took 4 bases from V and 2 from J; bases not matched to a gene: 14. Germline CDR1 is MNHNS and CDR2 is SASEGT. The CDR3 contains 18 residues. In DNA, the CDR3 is TGTGCCAGCAGTGCCACCTGGGGGGGTCTAGCGGCCTACAATGAGCAGTTCTTC. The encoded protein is CASSATWGGLAAYNEQFF.